The 11 T cell receptor beta chains given below trace back to one sample, sequenced in a study of T cell changes during pregnancy in multiple sclerosis. Profiled with immunoSEQ multiplex PCR; TCRdb holds only in-frame clones, not every one. This table holds tens of thousands of clones, about 92% found once. The material was peripheral blood, obtained before pregnancy. Receptor source: a female donor with multiple sclerosis, enrolled in a pregnancy study.

The rearrangement uses TRBV11-2 and TRBJ2-4; tentatively, D is TRBD2 (5 bases). Trimming removed 6 bases at V and 5 bases at J, with 8 bases between. CDR1 and CDR2 from the germline V gene are SGHAT and FQNNGV. The CDR3 has 12 amino acids. Written as DNA, the CDR3 is TGTGCCAGCAGGGACTCGGAAAACATTCAGTACTTC. Amino acid sequence: CASRDSENIQYF.

The gene calls are TRBV10-2 and TRBJ1-1; tentatively, D is TRBD1 (6 bases). The CDR3 is made up of 17 amino acids. V was trimmed by 6 bases and J by 0 bases, leaving 20 bases between them. Per the germline V gene, CDR1 is WSHSY and CDR2 is SAAADI. This CDR3 is CASRYPGAPGVNTEAFF. The CDR3 DNA sequence: TGCGCCAGCAGATACCCCGGTGCCCCAGGGGTGAACACTGAAGCTTTCTTT.

The chain is built from TRBV11-2 and TRBJ2-3; maybe TRBD2 (5 bases). This CDR3 region has 14 residues. The germline V gene encodes CDR1 SGHAT and CDR2 FQNNGV. Deletions cut 8 bases from V and 4 bases from J, with 16 bases between. The CDR3 here is CASSTAPRADTQYF. The CDR3 DNA reads TGTGCCAGCTCCACGGCTCCGAGGGCAGATACGCAGTATTTT.

The chain links TRBV30 to TRBJ2-5, with a possible D match to TRBD1 (6 bases). The V gene's germline CDR1 is GTSNPN and CDR2 SVGIG (reference sequence). The CDR3 is 13 residues long. Trimming cost V 6 bases and J 9 bases, with 20 bases left between them. CDR3 in DNA: TGTGCCTGTCTGACAGGCACTGCCGCGTCCCAGTACTTC. Protein sequence: CACLTGTAASQYF.

The CDR3 coding sequence is TGTGCCAGCAGCCCCAAGGATGGTAGCGGTTACACCGGGGAGCTGTTTTTT. Translation: CASSPKDGSGYTGELFF. The J gene is TRBJ2-2, the V gene TRBV7-9; tentatively, D is TRBD2 (6 bases). Germline V lookup: CDR1 SEHNR, CDR2 FQNEAQ (reference sequence). The CDR3 is 17 amino acids. Trimming shortened V by 5 bases and J by 3 bases, and 19 bases separated the two germline ends.

This chain connects TRBV4-1 to TRBJ1-1; D unresolved. Trimming left V 0 bases short and J 1 base short, with 9 bases between. From germline, CDR1 is MGHRA and CDR2 YSYEKL. The CDR3 is 15 amino acids. CDR3 coding DNA: TGCGCCAGCAGCCAAGATTCCCACTGGAACACTGAAGCTTTCTTT. Its translation: CASSQDSHWNTEAFF.

Only one count was recorded for this clone. Here the CDR3 reads CASKSGNTYEQYF. The CDR3 DNA reads as TGTGCCAGCAAAAGCGGGAACACCTACGAGCAGTACTTC. The chain employs TRBV6-1 and TRBJ2-7; 7 positions match TRBD2. Looked up from germline, CDR1 is MNHNS and CDR2 is SASEGT. The CDR3 sequence is 13 residues long. The V and J ends lost 7 bases and 2 bases, in that order; junction bases with no gene match: 5.

This chain connects TRBV5-5 to TRBJ2-1; TRBD2 matches at 13 bases. This CDR3 has 18 amino acids. Germline assignment: CDR1 SGHKS and CDR2 YYEKEE (reference sequence). The J segment lost 0 bases and the V segment lost 0 bases, leaving 3 bases of the junction unmatched. For the CDR3, the DNA is TGTGCCAGCAGCTTGGGACTAGCGGGAGGTTACTCCTACAATGAGCAGTTCTTC. Translating gives CASSLGLAGGYSYNEQFF. Based on the CDR3 plus reference TRBV5-5 and TRBJ2-1, the full variable domain is DAGVTQSPTHLIKTRGQQVTLRCSPISGHKSVSWYQQVLGQGPQFIFQYYEKEERGRGNFPDRFSARQFPNYSSELNVNALLLGDSALYLCASSLGLAGGYSYNEQFFGPGTRLTVL.

The chain employs TRBV25-1 and TRBJ2-1; the match to TRBD2 covers 11 bases. CDR3 length equals 18 residues. Germline assignment: CDR1 MGHDK and CDR2 SYGVNS. V shed 3 bases, J shed 8 bases, and the junction held 15 bases outside the gene matches. This chain's CDR3 is CASSDPRLAGRSVHEQFF. CDR3 bases: TGTGCCAGCAGTGATCCCAGACTAGCGGGACGGTCCGTTCATGAGCAGTTCTTC.

The V gene is TRBV11-2, the J gene TRBJ2-3, with 8 positions matching TRBD2. Germline values: CDR1 SGHAT, CDR2 FQNNGV. J lost 3 bases, V lost 5 bases, and 10 bases had no gene match. The CDR3 loop spans 16 amino acids. For the CDR3, the DNA is TGTGCCAGCAGCCCAGGCGGTAGCGGGATTACAGATACGCAGTATTTT. This translates into CASSPGGSGITDTQYF. Based on the CDR3 plus reference TRBV11-2 and TRBJ2-3, the full variable domain is EAGVAQSPRYKIIEKRQSVAFWCNPISGHATLYWYQQILGQGPKLLIQFQNNGVVDDSQLPKDRFSAERLKGVDSTLKIQPAKLEDSAVYLCASSPGGSGITDTQYFGPGTRLTVL.

This rearrangement joins TRBV27 to TRBJ2-2; 10 nucleotides match TRBD2. The V and J ends lost 6 bases and 7 bases, in that order; junction bases with no gene match: 8. The CDR3 spans 15 residues. Germline V CDR1 and CDR2: MNHEY, SMNVEV (reference sequence). In nucleotides, the CDR3 is TGTGCCAGCAGGGAACTAGCGGGATTCGTCGGGGAGCTGTTTTTT. Its translation is CASRELAGFVGELFF.